This TCR beta chain stems from a study of post-analysis software for immune sequencing data (dated by TCRdb to between 2014 and 2016). The study in broad terms: Relapsing-remitting, secondary progressive and progressive-relapsing multiple sclerosis were recorded as disease courses, and subtype annotation was lacking for some patients. Patient repertoires were compared against roughly 12 previously published healthy control repertoires from donors aged 6 to 25 years. A subset of samples was prepared in parallel using single-end sample barcoding, then pooled and co-amplified after Illumina adapter ligation.

According to the germline V gene, CDR1 reads MGHDK and CDR2 reads SYGVNS. The trim is 2 bases for V and 3 bases for J, with a gap of 8 bases between the germline ends. CDR3 length: 13 amino acids, cysteine to phenylalanine. Of the read, only the CDR3 DNA is kept; its 39 bases are in frame from base 1. Library construction relied on PCR. Sequencing used an Illumina HiSeq 2500. To reduce PCR and sequencing biases, unique molecular identifiers were incorporated into the TCR beta cDNA libraries. Some 500,000 cDNA molecules were obtained for every 1 to 10 million input T cells, so each molecule roughly corresponded to one T cell. Patient libraries were prepared and sequenced with the same protocol used for the earlier healthy control dataset. Within a given batch, samples were prepared together, multiplexed and sequenced on the same HiSeq lane. As for the original processing: MIGEC handled the raw barcoded reads, throwing out single-read molecular identifier groups before consensus assembly and CDR3 extraction. VDJtools was used for post-analysis of the clonotype tables, with diversity normalized by down-sampling every dataset to the smallest sample size. To correct batch-related cross-sample contamination, repertoire overlap clustering matched CDR3 amino acid sequences but not nucleotide sequences. Using fastp at Q25 and MiXCR, TCRdb reprocessed the public reads and kept productive beta chains. Entries that share a CDR3 protein sequence are merged under the most common genes and DNA. For this entry, the V and J calls and clone size follow TCRdb and not the study's own pipeline. The sample includes 650,000 to 850,000 distinct CDR3 sequences, with roughly 50% observed a single time. The top ten hold approximately 4.2% of the sample.

Results the study describes overall, beyond this receptor: Significantly higher frequencies in patients than in controls were found for about 5 TRBV segments, including TRBV5-6, TRBV5-1 and TRBV20-1. When samples were clustered directly using the F measure, samples prepared in the same batch co-clustered strongly, which prompted a batch-effect correction. Significantly lower normalized Chao1 diversity was found in multiple sclerosis patients than in controls, suggesting substantial peripheral T-cell clonal expansion. The multiple sclerosis patient group was slightly younger than the control group.

This clonotype was seen more than once but under ten times. Its target antigen remains unknown. No base qualities exist here, and no much larger clone lies one base off it. TCR beta repertoires were profiled from peripheral blood of approximately 13 young patients with multiple sclerosis to demonstrate the VDJtools post-analysis software. The patients with multiple sclerosis were children and adolescents between about 6 and 16 years of age. Input material: blood. The clonotype comes from a girl under 18 with multiple sclerosis. Recombination connected TRBV25-1 to TRBJ2-7, with no reliable assignment of the D segment. This receptor carries the CDR3 CASSEPPHYEQYF. The DNA sequence is as follows: TGTGCCAGCAGTGAACCCCCCCACTACGAGCAGTACTTC.